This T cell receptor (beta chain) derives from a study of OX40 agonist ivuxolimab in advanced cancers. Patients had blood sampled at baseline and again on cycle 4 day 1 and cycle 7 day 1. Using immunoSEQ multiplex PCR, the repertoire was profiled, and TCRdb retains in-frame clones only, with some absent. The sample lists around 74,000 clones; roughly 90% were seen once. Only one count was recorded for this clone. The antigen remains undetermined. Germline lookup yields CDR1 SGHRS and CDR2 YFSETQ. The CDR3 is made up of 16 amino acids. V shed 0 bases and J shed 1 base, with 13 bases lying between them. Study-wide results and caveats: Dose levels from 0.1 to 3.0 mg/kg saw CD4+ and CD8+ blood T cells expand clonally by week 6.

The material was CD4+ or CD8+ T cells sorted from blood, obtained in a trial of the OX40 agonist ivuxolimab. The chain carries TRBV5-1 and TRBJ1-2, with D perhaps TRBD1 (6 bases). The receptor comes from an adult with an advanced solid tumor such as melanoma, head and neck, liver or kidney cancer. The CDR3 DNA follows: TGCGCCAGCAGCTTGGCCAGTGGGGGCGATAACTATGGCTACACCTTC. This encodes CASSLASGGDNYGYTF.